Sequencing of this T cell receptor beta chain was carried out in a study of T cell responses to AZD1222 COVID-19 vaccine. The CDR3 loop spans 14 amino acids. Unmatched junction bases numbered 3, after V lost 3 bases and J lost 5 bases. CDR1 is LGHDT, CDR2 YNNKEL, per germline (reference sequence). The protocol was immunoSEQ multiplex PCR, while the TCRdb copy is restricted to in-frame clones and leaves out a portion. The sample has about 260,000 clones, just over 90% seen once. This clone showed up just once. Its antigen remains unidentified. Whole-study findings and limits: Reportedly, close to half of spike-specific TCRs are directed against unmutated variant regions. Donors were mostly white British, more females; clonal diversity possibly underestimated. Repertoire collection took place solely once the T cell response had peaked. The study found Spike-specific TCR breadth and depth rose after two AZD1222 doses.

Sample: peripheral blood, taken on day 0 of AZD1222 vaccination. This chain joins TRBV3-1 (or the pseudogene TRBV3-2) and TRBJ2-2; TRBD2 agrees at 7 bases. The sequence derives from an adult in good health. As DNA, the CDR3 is TGTGCCAGCAGCCATTACGGGGGGACCGGGGAGCTGTTTTTT. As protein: CASSHYGGTGELFF.